This T cell receptor (beta chain) is from a study of a mutant IDH1 vaccine in newly diagnosed glioma (dated by TCRdb to about 2021). About the investigation overall: Of the approximately 30 treated patients, approximately 62% were male and approximately 38% were female, and the mean age was about 40 years. Six visits were used for peripheral blood collection: V03 (baseline), V05, V07, V10, V12 and V13. Longitudinal TCRB deep sequencing was done for 20 to 25 treated patients, wherever samples were available for exploratory analyses. Prior to enrollment, standard therapy consisting of radiotherapy alone, temozolomide alone, or radiochemotherapy with temozolomide had been administered to patients, with the combination being received by most patients.

In light of the paper, this sample's time point label describes: baseline, week 1 (first vaccination visit). In the paper's terms, the treatment or condition label means: pre-vaccination baseline after standard-of-care therapy. All donors had newly diagnosed IDH1-mutant astrocytomas of WHO grade 3 or 4 that showed loss of nuclear ATRX. The samples were drawn from NOA16, a multicentre, single-arm, open-label phase I trial in Germany that tested a mutant IDH1 peptide vaccine in humans for the first time. For immunogenicity testing, the blood drawn at visit V03 was used as the baseline sample. Genomic DNA for TCRB sequencing was isolated from EDTA blood with the DNeasy Blood and Tissue Kit. A note on this clone: No cognate antigen has been identified for it. It has no much larger one-base neighbor in the sample; base qualities were not kept.

Summary of the overall study and its limitations: Selection of PBMC samples for TCRB deep sequencing was based on availability. Vaccine-induced immune responses across multiple MHC alleles were detected in approximately 94% of patients. Changes in the top peripheral T cell clonotypes picked up by TCRB sequencing did not appear to be linked to pseudoprogression. The authors noted that analyses of patient blood samples could not be reproduced because of sample limitations.

Libraries came from the immunoSEQ multiplex PCR assay. Rearranged TCR beta chain sequences were amplified with the hsTCRB Kit following the manufacturer's protocol. An Illumina MiSeq was used to sequence the TCRB libraries. The authors' pipeline ran thus. The kit vendor's proprietary platform handled demultiplexing, trimming and gene mapping. Sourced from immuneACCESS, this table was stored by TCRdb with only in-frame sequences that have V and J called. A share of the clones is absent; for the studies checked, an unresolved V gene accounts for under half, and the remainder has no known explanation. V, J and clone size reflect that table, while D and trimming were determined from the DNA. This sample is represented by about 34,000 clones; 80% to 85% of them were singletons. Jointly, the top ten make up roughly 9% of the sample. The CDR3 measures 14 amino acids from cysteine to phenylalanine. The only DNA kept is the CDR3, 42 bases in frame from the first base. Sequences SGHRS (CDR1) and YFSETQ (CDR2) are obtained from the germline V gene. Between the V and J ends, shortened by 0 bases and 3 bases respectively, the junction contains 7 bases.

The receptor comes from a man aged 50-59 years with glioma. Some clones in this sample may be carry-over from other donors' samples. Specimen: peripheral blood mononuclear cells (PBMCs), collected from a glioma patient treated with radiotherapy, temozolomide or both. The sequence joins TRBV5-1 to TRBJ1-5; the D gene is perhaps TRBD1, from 5 matching bases. The CDR3 in this case is CASSLGGNNQPQHF. The base sequence is TGCGCCAGCAGCTTGGGGGGGAACAATCAGCCCCAGCATTTT.